The entry that follows covers one TCR beta chain sequence. Its antigen is undetermined. 5'RACE with constant-segment primers yielded barcoded, UMI-tagged TCR alpha and TCR beta cDNA libraries. TCRdb recomputed calls from the 5' RACE reads with MiXCR, one row per CDR3 protein. The sample records 49,000 or so distinct CDR3 sequences, approximately 8% being singletons. The CDR3 length is 15 residues. The germline gives CDR1 SEHNR, CDR2 FQNEAQ (reference sequence). The trim removed 2 bases at V and 9 bases at J, leaving 7 bases unmatched. The data originate from a study of T-cell memory formation after mild COVID-19. The study, taken as a whole, reports: CD4/CD8 balance held among clones contracting day 15 to 85, and later expanders leaned CD4+. Second-wave clones peaking on day 37 lacked confirmed SARS-CoV-2 specificity.

The receptor was derived from a man younger than 35 who had mild COVID-19 (a few samples of this study predate the infection). Cell type and time point are not known. This chain joins TRBV7-9 and TRBJ1-6, with 7 bases matching TRBD1. The sample taken for sequencing was PBMCs or a T cell subset sorted from them (not recorded which). The CDR3 bases are TGTGCCAGCAGCTTACGACAGGGTAATACTTCACCCCTCCACTTT. It yields the protein CASSLRQGNTSPLHF. The complete variable domain, with remaining parts taken from reference TRBV7-9 and TRBJ1-6, reads DTGVSQNPRHKITKRGQNVTFRCDPISEHNRLYWYRQTLGQGPEFLTYFQNEAQLEKSRLLSDRFSAERPKGSFSTLEIQRTEQGDSAMYLCASSLRQGNTSPLHFGNGTRLTVT.